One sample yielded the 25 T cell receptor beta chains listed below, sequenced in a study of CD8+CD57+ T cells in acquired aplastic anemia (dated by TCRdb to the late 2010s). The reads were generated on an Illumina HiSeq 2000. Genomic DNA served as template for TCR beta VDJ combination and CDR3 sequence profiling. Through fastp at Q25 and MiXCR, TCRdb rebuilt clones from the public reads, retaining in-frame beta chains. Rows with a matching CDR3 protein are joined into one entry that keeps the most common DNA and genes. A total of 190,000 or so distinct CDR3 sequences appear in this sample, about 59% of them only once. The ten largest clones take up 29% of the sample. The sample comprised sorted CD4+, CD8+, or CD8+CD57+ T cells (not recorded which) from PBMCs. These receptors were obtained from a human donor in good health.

CDR3 DNA sequence: TGTGCCACCAGCGGGGGACAGGAGAGCACAGATACGCAGTATTTT. Protein product: CATSGGQESTDTQYF. V is TRBV15 and J is TRBJ2-3; 8 bases match TRBD1. V lost 5 bases, J lost 0 bases, and 4 bases stayed unmatched. This CDR3 has 15 residues. Germline V gene lookup returns CDR1 LNHNV and CDR2 YYDKDF (reference sequence). Variable domain in full (rest from reference TRBV15 and TRBJ2-3): DAMVIQNPRYQVTQFGKPVTLSCSQTLNHNVMYWYQQKSSQAPKLLFHYYDKDFNNEADTPDNFQSRRPNTSFCFLDIRSPGLGDTAMYLCATSGGQESTDTQYFGPGTRLTVL.

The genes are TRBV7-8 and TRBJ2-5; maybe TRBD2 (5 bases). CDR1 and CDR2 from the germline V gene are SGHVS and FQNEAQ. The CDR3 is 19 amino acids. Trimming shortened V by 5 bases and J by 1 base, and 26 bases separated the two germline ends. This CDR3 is CASSTYSRPDSYIQETQYF. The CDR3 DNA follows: TGTGCCAGCAGCACCTACTCACGCCCGGACTCCTATATCCAAGAGACCCAGTACTTC.

Written as DNA, the CDR3 is TGCAGCGTTGAATTGGCAGGGGTCAATGAGCAGTTCTTC. This codes for CSVELAGVNEQFF. The chain couples TRBV29-1 to TRBJ2-1; TRBD1 is a possible D gene (6 bases). Per the germline V gene, CDR1 is SQVTM and CDR2 is ANQGSEA. V was pared by 2 bases and J by 6 bases, with 11 bases between. The CDR3 extends over 13 amino acids.

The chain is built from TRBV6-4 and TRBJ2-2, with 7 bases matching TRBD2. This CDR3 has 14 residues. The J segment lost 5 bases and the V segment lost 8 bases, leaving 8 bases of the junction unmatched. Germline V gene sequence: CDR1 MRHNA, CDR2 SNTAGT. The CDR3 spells CASRDGGTTGELFF. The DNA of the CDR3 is TGTGCCAGCCGGGACGGGGGGACTACCGGGGAGCTGTTTTTT.

CDR3 residues: CASSSGDRGGEKLFF. The CDR3 coding sequence is TGTGCCAGCAGCTCCGGGGACAGGGGAGGTGAAAAACTGTTTTTT. The genes are TRBV7-2 and TRBJ1-4; TRBD1 agrees at 10 bases. Germline V gene sequence: CDR1 SGHTA, CDR2 FQGNSA. V shed 4 bases, J shed 7 bases, and the junction held 6 bases outside the gene matches. This CDR3 is built from 15 residues.

The CDR3 here is CASSQDLGQGAYEQYF. CDR3 nucleotide sequence: TGTGCCAGCAGCCAAGATCTCGGACAGGGGGCGTACGAGCAGTACTTC. The rearrangement uses TRBV14 and TRBJ2-7, with 11 bases that match TRBD1. The junction had 5 bases not matched to a gene; V was cut back by 0 bases and J by 4 bases. This CDR3 has 16 residues. The germline gives CDR1 SGHDN, CDR2 FVKESK.

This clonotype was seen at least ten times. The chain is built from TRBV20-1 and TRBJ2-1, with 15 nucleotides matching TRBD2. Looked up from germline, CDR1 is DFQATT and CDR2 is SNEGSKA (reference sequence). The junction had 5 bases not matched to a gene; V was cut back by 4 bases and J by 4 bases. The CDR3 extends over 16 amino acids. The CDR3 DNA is TGCAGTGCTAAACAGGGACTAGCGGGGGGTTACAATGAGCAGTTCTTC. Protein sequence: CSAKQGLAGGYNEQFF.

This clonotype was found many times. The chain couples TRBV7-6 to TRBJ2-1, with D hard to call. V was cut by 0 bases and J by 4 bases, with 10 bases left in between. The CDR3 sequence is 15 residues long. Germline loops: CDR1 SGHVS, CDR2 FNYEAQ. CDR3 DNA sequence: TGTGCCAGCAGCTTAGCTTTAGCAACTTACAATGAGCAGTTCTTC. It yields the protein CASSLALATYNEQFF. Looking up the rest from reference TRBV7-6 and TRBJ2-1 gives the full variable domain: GAGVSQSPRYKVTKRGQDVALRCDPISGHVSLYWYRQALGQGPEFLTYFNYEAQQDKSGLPNDRFSAERPEGSISTLTIQRTEQRDSAMYRCASSLALATYNEQFFGPGTRLTVL.

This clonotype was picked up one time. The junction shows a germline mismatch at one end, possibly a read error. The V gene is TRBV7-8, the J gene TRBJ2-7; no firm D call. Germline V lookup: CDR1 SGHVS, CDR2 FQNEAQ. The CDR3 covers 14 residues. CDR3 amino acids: CACSLSTAEYEQYF. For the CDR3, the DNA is TGTGCCTGCAGCTTGTCAACGGCGGAATACGAGCAGTACTTC.

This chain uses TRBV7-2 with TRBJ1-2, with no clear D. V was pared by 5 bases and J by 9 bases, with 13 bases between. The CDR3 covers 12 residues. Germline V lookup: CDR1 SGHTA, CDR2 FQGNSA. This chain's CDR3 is CASSPLEGSYTF. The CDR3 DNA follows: TGTGCCAGCAGCCCGCTGGAGGGAAGCTACACCTTC.

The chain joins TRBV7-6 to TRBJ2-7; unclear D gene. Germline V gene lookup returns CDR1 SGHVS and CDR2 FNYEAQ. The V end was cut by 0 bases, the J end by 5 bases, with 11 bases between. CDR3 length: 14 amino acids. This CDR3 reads CASSLAPSQHEQYF. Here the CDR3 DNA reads TGTGCCAGCAGCTTAGCGCCCTCCCAACACGAGCAGTACTTC.

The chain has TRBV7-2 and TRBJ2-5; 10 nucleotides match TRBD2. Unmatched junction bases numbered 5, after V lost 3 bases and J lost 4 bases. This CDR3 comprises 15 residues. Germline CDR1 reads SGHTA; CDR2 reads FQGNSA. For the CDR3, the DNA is TGTGCCAGCAGCTTGCAGCGGGGGGGCGGAGAGACCCAGTACTTC. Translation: CASSLQRGGGETQYF.

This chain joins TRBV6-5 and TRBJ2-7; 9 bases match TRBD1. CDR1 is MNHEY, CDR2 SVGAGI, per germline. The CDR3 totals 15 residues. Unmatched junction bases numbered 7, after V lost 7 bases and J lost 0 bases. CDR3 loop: CASTIQGAHSYEQYF. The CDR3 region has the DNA TGTGCCAGCACCATACAGGGGGCACACTCCTACGAGCAGTACTTC.

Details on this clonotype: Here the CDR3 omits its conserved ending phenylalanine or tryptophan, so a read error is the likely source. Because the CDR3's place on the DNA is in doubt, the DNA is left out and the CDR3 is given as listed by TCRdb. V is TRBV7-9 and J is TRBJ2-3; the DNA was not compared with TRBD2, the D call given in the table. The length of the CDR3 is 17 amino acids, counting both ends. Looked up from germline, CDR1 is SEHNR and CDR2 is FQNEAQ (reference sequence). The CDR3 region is CSGLVGRGTGMATPSVR.

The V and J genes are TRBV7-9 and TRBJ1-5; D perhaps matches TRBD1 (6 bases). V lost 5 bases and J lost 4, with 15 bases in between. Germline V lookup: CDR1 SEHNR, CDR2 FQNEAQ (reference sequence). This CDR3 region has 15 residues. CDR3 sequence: CASSPRGGGNQPQHF. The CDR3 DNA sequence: TGTGCCAGCAGCCCTAGGGGAGGGGGGAATCAGCCCCAGCATTTT. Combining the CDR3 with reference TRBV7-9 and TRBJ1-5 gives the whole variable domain DTGVSQNPRHKITKRGQNVTFRCDPISEHNRLYWYRQTLGQGPEFLTYFQNEAQLEKSRLLSDRFSAERPKGSFSTLEIQRTEQGDSAMYLCASSPRGGGNQPQHFGDGTRLSIL.

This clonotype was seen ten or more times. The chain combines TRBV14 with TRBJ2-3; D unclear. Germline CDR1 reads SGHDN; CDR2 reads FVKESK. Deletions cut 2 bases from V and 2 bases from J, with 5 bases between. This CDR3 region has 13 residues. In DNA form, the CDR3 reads TGTGCCAGCAGCCAAACTCACACAGATACGCAGTATTTT. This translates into CASSQTHTDTQYF. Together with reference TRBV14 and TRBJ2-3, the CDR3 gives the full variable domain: EAGVTQFPSHSVIEKGQTVTLRCDPISGHDNLYWYRRVMGKEIKFLLHFVKESKQDESGMPNNRFLAERTGGTYSTLKVQPAELEDSGVYFCASSQTHTDTQYFGPGTRLTVL.

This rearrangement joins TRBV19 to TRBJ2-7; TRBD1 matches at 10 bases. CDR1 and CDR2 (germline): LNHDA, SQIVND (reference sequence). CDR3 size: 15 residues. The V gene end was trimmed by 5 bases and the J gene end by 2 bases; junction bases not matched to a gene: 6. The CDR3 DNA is TGTGCCAGTAGTCCCGGGACAGGGGCTACCTACGAGCAGTACTTC. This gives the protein CASSPGTGATYEQYF.

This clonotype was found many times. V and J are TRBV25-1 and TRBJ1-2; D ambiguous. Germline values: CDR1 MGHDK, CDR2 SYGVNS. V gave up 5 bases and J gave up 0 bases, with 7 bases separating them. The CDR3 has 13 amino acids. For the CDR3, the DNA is TGTGCCAGCAGTCCGTCAACTAACTATGGCTACACCTTC. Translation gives CASSPSTNYGYTF.

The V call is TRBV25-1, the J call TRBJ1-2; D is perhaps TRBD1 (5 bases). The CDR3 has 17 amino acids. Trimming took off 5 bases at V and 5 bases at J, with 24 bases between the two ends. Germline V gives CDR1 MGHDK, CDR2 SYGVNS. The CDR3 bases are TGTGCCAGCAGTTCGTCAGATTCGGGGGGAATAGGGTATGGCTACACCTTC. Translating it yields CASSSSDSGGIGYGYTF.

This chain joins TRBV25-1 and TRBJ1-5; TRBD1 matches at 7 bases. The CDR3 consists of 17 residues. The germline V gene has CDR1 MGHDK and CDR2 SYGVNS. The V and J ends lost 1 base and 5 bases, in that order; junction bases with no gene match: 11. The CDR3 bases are TGTGCCAGCAGTGAATGCCCCCCGAGACAGGGAGATCAGCCCCAGCATTTT. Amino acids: CASSECPPRQGDQPQHF.

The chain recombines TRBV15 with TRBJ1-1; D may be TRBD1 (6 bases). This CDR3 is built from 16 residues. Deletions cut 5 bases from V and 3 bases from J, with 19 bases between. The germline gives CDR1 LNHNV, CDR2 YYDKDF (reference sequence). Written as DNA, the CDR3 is TGTGCCACCAGCCCCCAAGGGGGTCGGAGAGACACTGAAGCTTTCTTT. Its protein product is CATSPQGGRRDTEAFF.

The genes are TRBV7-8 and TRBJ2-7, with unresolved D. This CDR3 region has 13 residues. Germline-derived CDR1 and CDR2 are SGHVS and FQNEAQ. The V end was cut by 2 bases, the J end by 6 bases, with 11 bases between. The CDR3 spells CASSLRGVIEQYF. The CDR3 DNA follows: TGTGCCAGCAGCTTACGTGGAGTTATCGAGCAGTACTTC.

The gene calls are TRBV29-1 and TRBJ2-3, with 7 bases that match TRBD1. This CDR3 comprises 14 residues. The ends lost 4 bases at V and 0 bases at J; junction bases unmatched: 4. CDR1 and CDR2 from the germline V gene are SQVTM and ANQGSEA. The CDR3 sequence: CSVATGVSTDTQYF. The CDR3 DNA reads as TGCAGCGTTGCAACAGGGGTTAGCACAGATACGCAGTATTTT.

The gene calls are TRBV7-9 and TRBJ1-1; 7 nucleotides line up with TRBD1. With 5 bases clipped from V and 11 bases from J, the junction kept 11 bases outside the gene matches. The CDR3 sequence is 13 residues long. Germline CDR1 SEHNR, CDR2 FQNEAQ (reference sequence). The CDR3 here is CASSRGEGASAFF. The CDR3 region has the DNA TGTGCCAGCAGCCGAGGGGAGGGGGCATCGGCTTTCTTT.

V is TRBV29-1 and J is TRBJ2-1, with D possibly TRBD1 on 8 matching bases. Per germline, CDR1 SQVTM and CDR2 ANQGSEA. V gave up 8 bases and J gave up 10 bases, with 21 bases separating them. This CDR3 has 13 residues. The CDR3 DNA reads TGCAGCCTCAATGAGGGAGGGACAGGAGAGCAGTTCTTC. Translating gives CSLNEGGTGEQFF.